The 24 T cell receptor beta chains given below trace back to one sample, sequenced in a study of blood T cell repertoires in COVID-19. Here immunoSEQ multiplex PCR was the method, and the copy in TCRdb shows in-frame clones only, minus some. The sample has 400,000 or so clones, around nine tenths seen once; the top ten hold 3%. Sequenced input: peripheral blood. The receptors were sampled from a human donor in a cohort sampled during active COVID-19.

The CDR3, as DNA: TGTGCCAGCAGCGGAGCCTTGAACACTGAAGCTTTCTTT. Its translation: CASSGALNTEAFF. The J gene is TRBJ1-1, the V gene TRBV9; the D is unclear. V was shortened by 3 bases and J by 0 bases, with 6 bases between the two germline ends. Per germline, CDR1 SGDLS and CDR2 YYNGEE. The CDR3 totals 13 residues.

This rearrangement joins TRBV19 to TRBJ1-1; maybe TRBD1 (5 bases). Looked up from germline, CDR1 is LNHDA and CDR2 is SQIVND (reference sequence). This CDR3 contains 14 residues. Trimming shortened V by 5 bases and J by 4 bases, and 14 bases separated the two germline ends. The CDR3 sequence is CASSDTGDFTEAFF. In DNA, the CDR3 is TGTGCCAGTAGTGACACAGGCGACTTCACTGAAGCTTTCTTT.

This chain uses TRBV30 with TRBJ1-3; D gene uncertain. The germline gives CDR1 GTSNPN, CDR2 SVGIG (reference sequence). V gave up 0 bases and J gave up 1 base, with 16 bases separating them. The CDR3 totals 17 residues. In DNA, the CDR3 is TGTGCCTGGAGTGTACAGATCGGAGGTTCTTCTGGAAACACCATATATTTT. Translation gives CAWSVQIGGSSGNTIYF. The full variable domain, in which reference TRBV30 and TRBJ1-3 provide the parts outside the CDR3, is SQTIHQWPATLVQPVGSPLSLECTVEGTSNPNLYWYRQAAGRGLQLLFYSVGIGQISSEVPQNLSASRPQDRQFILSSKKLLLSDSGFYLCAWSVQIGGSSGNTIYFGEGSWLTVV.

This clone has a single count. The J gene is TRBJ2-7, the V gene TRBV6-5; a weak D match, TRBD2 (5 bases). This CDR3 region has 14 residues. In germline, CDR1 is MNHEY, CDR2 SVGAGI. V dropped 0 bases and J dropped 1 base, with 7 bases sitting between them. The CDR3 region is CASSYSRDSYEQYF. CDR3 bases: TGTGCCAGCAGTTACTCCCGGGATTCCTACGAGCAGTACTTC.

This clone was counted between two and nine times. V usage is TRBV6-2 or TRBV6-3 and J usage is TRBJ1-5, with D possibly TRBD1 on 5 matching bases. CDR1 and CDR2 from the germline V gene are MNHEY and SVGEGT. V was shortened by 2 bases and J by 7 bases, with 9 bases between the two germline ends. The length of the CDR3 is 13 residues. The CDR3 is CASSYLSGQPQHF. CDR3 DNA: TGTGCCAGCAGTTACCTTTCAGGGCAGCCCCAGCATTTT.

The gene calls are TRBV19 and TRBJ2-6; 7 bases are shared with TRBD2. With V trimmed by 2 bases and J by 1 base, 2 bases remained unmatched. Germline CDR1 reads LNHDA; CDR2 reads SQIVND (reference sequence). The CDR3 runs 16 residues. DNA for the CDR3: TGTGCCAGTAGTATATGGGGGGGATCTGGGGCCAACGTCCTGACTTTC. It specifies CASSIWGGSGANVLTF.

This chain connects TRBV2 to TRBJ2-2, with D unresolved. Germline CDR1 is SNHLY and CDR2 is FYNNEI. This CDR3 comprises 14 residues. V was cut by 7 bases and J by 4 bases, with 13 bases left in between. DNA for the CDR3: TGTGCCAGCATTAGTACAGTATTCACCGGGGAGCTGTTTTTT. Protein product: CASISTVFTGELFF.

J is TRBJ1-1 and V is TRBV7-9; no clear D. Germline values: CDR1 SEHNR, CDR2 FQNEAQ (reference sequence). The V gene lost 4 bases and the J gene lost 1 base, with 16 bases spanning the gap. The CDR3 sequence is 16 residues long. This CDR3 reads CASSSPVTSWNTEAFF. CDR3 DNA sequence: TGTGCCAGCAGCTCACCGGTTACCTCCTGGAACACTGAAGCTTTCTTT.

This clone was counted only a few times. The gene calls are TRBV7-2 and TRBJ2-4; TRBD1 might be the D (5 bases). CDR3 length: 17 amino acids. From germline, CDR1 is SGHTA and CDR2 FQGNSA. V gave up 1 base and J gave up 0 bases, with 13 bases separating them. The CDR3 is CASSLVKGIRAKNIQYF. CDR3 sequence (DNA): TGTGCCAGCAGCTTAGTTAAGGGGATTAGAGCCAAAAACATTCAGTACTTC.

V usage is TRBV7-2 and J usage is TRBJ2-3; 7 bases line up with TRBD1. V dropped 0 bases and J dropped 4; count of bases not matched to a gene: 7. This CDR3 has 16 residues. Germline loops: CDR1 SGHTA, CDR2 FQGNSA. CDR3 residues: CASSLAGQPGADTQYF. The CDR3 DNA is TGTGCCAGCAGCTTAGCGGGACAGCCTGGGGCAGATACGCAGTATTTT.

This chain uses TRBV2 with TRBJ1-5, with TRBD1 as a possible D gene (6 bases). Trimming cost V 5 bases and J 4 bases, with 15 bases left between them. CDR3 length: 15 amino acids. The germline V gene has CDR1 SNHLY and CDR2 FYNNEI. CDR3 sequence: CASSQGTVDNQPQHF. The CDR3 region has the DNA TGTGCCAGCAGTCAGGGGACGGTAGATAATCAGCCCCAGCATTTT.

The J gene is TRBJ1-4, the V gene TRBV29-1; maybe TRBD1 (5 bases). Trimming shortened V by 0 bases and J by 8 bases, and 7 bases separated the two germline ends. This CDR3 region has 12 residues. Per the germline V gene, CDR1 is SQVTM and CDR2 is ANQGSEA. CDR3 bases: TGCAGCGTTGAAGATCAGGGCGAAAAACTGTTTTTT. Translating it yields CSVEDQGEKLFF.

The V call is TRBV28, the J call TRBJ2-4; 7 positions agree with TRBD2. Germline V lookup: CDR1 MDHEN, CDR2 SYDVKM. With 4 bases clipped from V and 7 bases from J, the junction kept 13 bases outside the gene matches. The CDR3 consists of 16 residues. The CDR3 protein is CASSSQGPGGLNIQYF. The CDR3 DNA reads as TGTGCCAGCAGTTCCCAAGGGCCGGGGGGTCTGAACATTCAGTACTTC.

This chain joins TRBV7-6 and TRBJ1-6; 7 positions match TRBD1. The CDR3 loop spans 16 amino acids. V shed 2 bases, J shed 7 bases, and the junction held 8 bases outside the gene matches. Germline V gives CDR1 SGHVS, CDR2 FNYEAQ. DNA of the CDR3: TGTGCCAGCAGCTTAACCGGGACAGCGAAGAATTCACCCCTCCACTTT. As protein: CASSLTGTAKNSPLHF.

CDR3 DNA: TGTGCCAGCAGCTTAAGGGGAAGCAGGGGGGATGAGCAGTTCTTC. Translation: CASSLRGSRGDEQFF. The rearrangement joins TRBV7-8 to TRBJ2-1; D might be TRBD1 (7 bases). This CDR3 comprises 15 residues. Between the trimmed V and J ends, which lost 2 bases and 8 bases, there was a span of 16 bases. CDR1 and CDR2 from the germline V gene are SGHVS and FQNEAQ.

This chain connects TRBV5-1 to TRBJ1-5; possibly TRBD1 for D (6 bases). The CDR3 totals 18 residues. The germline CDR1 and CDR2 sequences are SGHRS and YFSETQ. The germline V and J ends were trimmed by 0 bases and 1 base, with 17 bases remaining between them. CDR3 loop: CASSLAYLDRGSNQPQHF. CDR3 nucleotides: TGCGCCAGCAGCTTGGCTTACTTGGACAGAGGGAGCAATCAGCCCCAGCATTTT.

This clone was seen once. The chain joins TRBV7-9 to TRBJ2-3; 7 bases map to TRBD1. The CDR3 totals 16 residues. The germline V gene encodes CDR1 SEHNR and CDR2 FQNEAQ (reference sequence). V lost 5 bases, J lost 1 base, and 9 bases stayed unmatched. The CDR3 DNA is TGTGCCAGCAGCCTAAGCCAAACAGGGGGCACAGATACGCAGTATTTT. Protein product: CASSLSQTGGTDTQYF.

This chain joins TRBV9 and TRBJ2-2; tentative D call: TRBD2 (7 bases). The V and J ends lost 4 bases and 7 bases respectively, with 14 bases between them. In germline, CDR1 is SGDLS, CDR2 YYNGEE. CDR3 length: 14 residues. CDR3 nucleotide sequence: TGTGCCAGCAGCCCGACGGGGGGCCTCGGGGAGCTGTTTTTT. It specifies CASSPTGGLGELFF.

The genes are TRBV11-2 and TRBJ1-2; D is unclear. CDR1 and CDR2 (germline): SGHAT, FQNNGV. The CDR3 consists of 15 residues. V was clipped by 0 bases and J by 6 bases, with 14 bases between them. The CDR3 DNA reads TGTGCCAGCAGCTTAGATGGCAGTTTCGGGGATGGCTACACCTTC. It is translated as CASSLDGSFGDGYTF.

This chain joins TRBV2 and TRBJ1-5; D perhaps matches TRBD1 (6 bases). Trimming removed 7 bases at V and 0 bases at J, with 16 bases between. In germline, CDR1 is SNHLY, CDR2 FYNNEI. The CDR3 is 16 residues long. The CDR3 is CASKGGTLYSNQPQHF. The CDR3 region has the DNA TGTGCCAGCAAGGGGGGGACCTTATATAGCAATCAGCCCCAGCATTTT.

The rearrangement joins TRBV9 to TRBJ2-1; D possibly corresponds to TRBD2 (6 bases). The CDR3 consists of 14 residues. Germline lookup yields CDR1 SGDLS and CDR2 YYNGEE. The V end lost 3 bases, the J end lost 15 bases, and 22 bases lay between the germline ends. DNA for the CDR3: TGTGCCAGCAGCGGTGGGGCCCGGGACTCCGAATTGTTCTTC. It yields the protein CASSGGARDSELFF.

The chain carries TRBV30 and TRBJ2-3; 9 bases match TRBD1. This CDR3 comprises 16 residues. The germline CDR1 and CDR2 sequences are GTSNPN and SVGIG (reference sequence). The V segment lost 0 bases and the J segment 4 bases; nucleotides outside the gene matches: 8. CDR3 protein: CAWSVIPGQGPDTQYF. The CDR3 DNA is TGTGCCTGGAGTGTCATACCGGGACAGGGCCCAGATACGCAGTATTTT.

The chain combines TRBV28 with TRBJ1-1, with D possibly TRBD1 on 5 matching bases. Germline CDR1 MDHEN, CDR2 SYDVKM. V lost 3 bases to trimming and J lost 5 bases, with 16 bases between them. The CDR3 is 15 amino acids. The CDR3 DNA reads TGTGCCAGCAGTTTCATGCGGGGGATAGGGACTGAAGCTTTCTTT. Residues: CASSFMRGIGTEAFF. Full variable domain (missing parts from reference TRBV28 and TRBJ1-1): DVKVTQSSRYLVKRTGEKVFLECVQDMDHENMFWYRQDPGLGLRLIYFSYDVKMKEKGDIPEGYSVSREKKERFSLILESASTNQTSMYLCASSFMRGIGTEAFFGQGTRLTVV.

The DNA of the CDR3 is TGCGCCAGCAGCTTGACCGGGTCCGGCACTGAAGCTTTCTTT. Its translation: CASSLTGSGTEAFF. The gene calls are TRBV5-1 and TRBJ1-1, with no clear D. The CDR3 runs to 14 residues. Per the germline V gene, CDR1 is SGHRS and CDR2 is YFSETQ. V was clipped by 1 base and J by 4 bases, with 11 bases between them.